The 10 T cell receptor beta chains in this list originate from one sample, sequenced in a study of blood T cells in healthy people across ages. A second PCR of 7 to 11 cycles used a sample-barcoded 5' primer and a J-beta primer mix. One entry per CDR3 protein, called by TCRdb with MiXCR from the 5' RACE reads. The sample yields under 800,000 distinct CDR3 sequences, approximately 21% seen once. The sequenced sample consisted of blood. The source is a man aged 70-80 years in good health.

There are a few counts of this clonotype. The chain uses TRBV5-1 and TRBJ2-7, with unresolved D. The V gene's germline CDR1 is SGHRS and CDR2 YFSETQ. Trimming cost V 3 bases and J 4 bases, with 8 bases left between them. This CDR3 has 12 amino acids. Here the CDR3 reads CASSSEIYEQYF. The CDR3 region has the DNA TGCGCCAGCAGCTCAGAGATATACGAGCAGTACTTC.

The chain combines TRBV3-1 with TRBJ2-5, with D tentatively TRBD2 (6 bases). V lost 4 bases and J lost 11, with 14 bases in between. Germline V gives CDR1 LGHDT, CDR2 YNNKEL (reference sequence). The CDR3 has 12 residues. CDR3 coding DNA: TGTGCCAGCAGCCCCCAATGGGAGGAGCAGTACTTC. This sequence encodes CASSPQWEEQYF.

This clonotype was picked up a small number of times. The chain is built from TRBV30 and TRBJ1-1; D gene ambiguous. V was cut by 2 bases and J by 2 bases, with 15 bases left in between. Germline CDR1 GTSNPN, CDR2 SVGIG (reference sequence). CDR3 length equals 15 residues. CDR3: CAWSKDQAYNTEAFF. In DNA form, the CDR3 reads TGTGCCTGGAGTAAAGACCAGGCCTATAACACTGAAGCTTTCTTT.

The chain carries TRBV7-8 and TRBJ2-6; 10 nucleotides align to TRBD2. The CDR3 covers 18 residues. With V trimmed by 4 bases and J by 4 bases, 10 bases remained unmatched. CDR1 and CDR2 from the germline V gene are SGHVS and FQNEAQ. The DNA of the CDR3 is TGTGCCAGCAGCTCGGGACCGGGACTAGCGTTCGGGGCCAACGTCCTGACTTTC. It codes for CASSSGPGLAFGANVLTF.

This clonotype was counted many times. The V call is TRBV10-3, the J call TRBJ2-1, with 10 nucleotides matching TRBD2. The CDR3 has 20 amino acids. CDR1 and CDR2 from the germline V gene are ENHRY and SYGVKD. Trimming cost V 4 bases and J 0 bases; bases outside gene matches: 15. The CDR3 here is CAISARTSGSPGRSYNEQFF. The DNA for the CDR3 is TGTGCCATCAGTGCGAGGACTAGCGGTTCACCGGGACGCTCCTACAATGAGCAGTTCTTC.

This clonotype has a handful of counts. The chain joins TRBV7-9 to TRBJ2-7, with D possibly TRBD1 on 5 matching bases. With 4 bases removed from V and 3 bases from J, the gap between germline ends came to 10 bases. Germline-derived CDR1 and CDR2 are SEHNR and FQNEAQ (reference sequence). The CDR3 length is 13 residues. The CDR3 spells CASSYSGFYEQYF. CDR3 in DNA: TGTGCCAGCAGCTATTCAGGGTTCTACGAGCAGTACTTC.

A few counts support this clonotype. The chain uses TRBV5-6 and TRBJ2-1; 7 nucleotides align to TRBD2. Per germline, CDR1 SGHDT and CDR2 YYEEEE. The J segment lost 6 bases and the V segment lost 4 bases, leaving 7 bases of the junction unmatched. The CDR3 spans 14 residues. The CDR3 protein is CASSESGNLNEQFF. CDR3 in DNA: TGTGCCAGCAGCGAGAGCGGGAACCTCAATGAGCAGTTCTTC.

In this sample, this clonotype turned up a few times. The genes are TRBV28 and TRBJ1-4, with TRBD1 as a possible D gene (6 bases). The length of the CDR3 is 16 residues. V was clipped by 4 bases and J by 7 bases, with 19 bases between them. Germline CDR1 is MDHEN and CDR2 is SYDVKM. The CDR3 nucleotides are TGTGCCAGCAGTTCAAGGTTGCGGGGGCTGGGTGAAAAACTGTTTTTT. Translation: CASSSRLRGLGEKLFF.

In regard to this clonotype: This may come from a read error, since a much larger clone is one base off. The chain is built from TRBV3-1 and TRBJ2-1; D is ambiguous. The CDR3 is 12 residues long. CDR1 and CDR2 from the germline V gene are LGHDT and YNNKEL (reference sequence). With 3 bases removed from V and 2 bases from J, the gap between germline ends came to 2 bases. The CDR3 here is CASSQTYNEQFF. The CDR3 DNA reads as TGTGCCAGCAGCCAGACCTACAATGAGCAGTTCTTC.

This clonotype was found a few times. The chain has TRBV28 and TRBJ1-4, with D uncertain. V lost 6 bases and J 8 bases, leaving 10 bases between the germline ends. Per the germline V gene, CDR1 is MDHEN and CDR2 is SYDVKM. This CDR3 spans 12 amino acids. The chain's CDR3 is CASRTTAEKLFF. CDR3 nucleotides: TGTGCCAGCAGGACGACGGCCGAAAAACTGTTTTTT.